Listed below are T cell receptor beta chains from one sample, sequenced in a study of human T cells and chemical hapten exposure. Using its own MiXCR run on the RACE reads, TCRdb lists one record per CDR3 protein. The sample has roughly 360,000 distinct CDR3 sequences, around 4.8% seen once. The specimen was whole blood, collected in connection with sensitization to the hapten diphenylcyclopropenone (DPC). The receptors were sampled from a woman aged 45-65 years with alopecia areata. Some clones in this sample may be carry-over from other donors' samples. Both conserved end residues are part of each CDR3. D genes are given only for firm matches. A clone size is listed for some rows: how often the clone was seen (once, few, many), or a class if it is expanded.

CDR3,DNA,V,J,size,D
CASSPRQGGAFF,TGTGCCAGCAGTCCGAGACAGGGGGGAGCTTTCTTT,TRBV27,TRBJ1-1,many,TRBD1
CASSYDPTYEQYF,TGTGCCAGCAGTTACGACCCCACCTACGAGCAGTACTTC,TRBV6-6,TRBJ2-7,many,.
CAISDGTGQETQYF,TGTGCCATCAGTGACGGGACAGGGCAAGAGACCCAGTACTTC,TRBV10-3,TRBJ2-5,many,TRBD1
CAHDRGGRYEQYF,TGTGCCCACGATAGGGGCGGTCGCTACGAGCAGTACTTC,TRBV2,TRBJ2-7,many,.
CASGQDTIYF,TGTGCCAGCGGACAAGACACCATATATTTT,TRBV6-1,TRBJ1-3,many,.
CASSQAGRDEQYF,TGTGCCAGCAGCCAAGCTGGGAGGGACGAGCAGTACTTC,TRBV3-1,TRBJ2-7,many,TRBD2
CASSLGGRGSPLHF,TGCGCCAGCAGCTTAGGAGGCAGGGGTTCACCCCTCCACTTT,TRBV5-1,TRBJ1-6,.,.
CSVEDPDRGEHGYTF,TGCAGCGTTGAAGACCCGGACAGGGGGGAACATGGCTACACCTTC,TRBV29-1,TRBJ1-2,few,TRBD1
CASSPRQGKNTEAFF,TGTGCCAGCAGTCCCCGGCAGGGTAAGAACACTGAAGCTTTCTTT,TRBV27,TRBJ1-1,many,.
CASSPLADLNEQYF,TGTGCCAGTAGCCCACTAGCGGATTTAAACGAGCAGTACTTC,TRBV19,TRBJ2-7,.,TRBD2
CSARDPYGYTF,TGCAGCGCCCGAGACCCCTATGGCTACACCTTC,TRBV29-1,TRBJ1-2,many,.
CAILQGFGYTF,TGTGCCATCCTCCAGGGGTTTGGCTACACCTTC,TRBV12-3/TRBV12-4,TRBJ1-2,.,.
CASSVEPEQETQYF,TGTGCCAGCAGCGTAGAGCCCGAGCAAGAGACCCAGTACTTC,TRBV9,TRBJ2-5,few,.
CASSLGVLGTDTQYF,TGCGCCAGCAGCCTGGGCGTCTTAGGCACAGATACGCAGTATTTT,TRBV4-3,TRBJ2-3,many,.
CSARDWRGGSGEQYF,TGCAGTGCTAGAGATTGGCGTGGGGGCTCTGGCGAGCAGTACTTC,TRBV20-1,TRBJ2-7,many,.
CASSLGDMLNTIYF,TGCGCCAGCAGCTTGGGGGACATGTTAAACACCATATATTTT,TRBV5-1,TRBJ1-3,.,.
CSVDPSGKSWEQFF,TGCAGCGTTGACCCTAGCGGGAAGAGTTGGGAGCAGTTCTTC,TRBV29-1,TRBJ2-1,many,TRBD2
CASSWGQLLYEQYF,TGTGCCAGCAGCTGGGGACAGTTATTATACGAGCAGTACTTC,TRBV7-2,TRBJ2-7,.,TRBD1
CASSQKGDGYTF,TGTGCCAGCAGCCAAAAGGGAGATGGCTACACCTTC,TRBV3-1,TRBJ1-2,many,.
CASSLGAGAGTEAFF,TGTGCCAGCAGTTTAGGTGCAGGCGCGGGAACTGAAGCTTTCTTT,TRBV27,TRBJ1-1,.,.
CASSFDAGPPYNSPLHF,TGTGCCAGCAGTTTTGATGCAGGGCCCCCTTATAATTCACCCCTCCACTTT,TRBV27,TRBJ1-6,few,.
CASSLTGERVTEAFF,TGTGCCAGCAGCTTAACAGGGGAAAGAGTCACTGAAGCTTTCTTT,TRBV13,TRBJ1-1,many,TRBD1
CSVDGGSTGELFF,TGCAGCGTCGATGGGGGATCCACCGGGGAGCTGTTTTTT,TRBV29-1,TRBJ2-2,few,.
CSARDRRANTGELFF,TGCAGTGCTAGGGACCGACGCGCGAACACCGGGGAGCTGTTTTTT,TRBV20-1,TRBJ2-2,few,.
CASSLGSGQGSTDTQYF,TGTGCCAGCAGCTTAGGTTCTGGTCAGGGTAGCACAGATACGCAGTATTTT,TRBV13,TRBJ2-3,.,.
CSASPGGSEQFF,TGCAGTGCTAGCCCAGGAGGGAGCGAGCAGTTCTTC,TRBV20-1,TRBJ2-1,.,.
CAIDRVNTEAFF,TGTGCCATAGACAGGGTCAACACTGAAGCTTTCTTT,TRBV12-3/TRBV12-4,TRBJ1-1,.,TRBD1
CATSDNLSGTEAFF,TGTGCCACCAGTGATAACCTATCCGGCACTGAAGCTTTCTTT,TRBV24-1,TRBJ1-1,many,.
CASLLAGAHNEQFF,TGTGCCAGCCTACTAGCGGGAGCCCACAATGAGCAGTTCTTC,TRBV6-2/TRBV6-3,TRBJ2-1,many,TRBD2
CSVEDGLLEANVLTF,TGCAGCGTTGAGGACGGACTTTTGGAGGCCAACGTCCTGACTTTC,TRBV29-1,TRBJ2-6,many,.
CASSRGQGEKLFF,TGTGCCAGCAGCCGAGGCCAGGGCGAAAAACTGTTTTTT,TRBV7-2,TRBJ1-4,many,.
CASGGGGITDTQYF,TGTGCCAGCGGAGGGGGGGGAATCACAGATACGCAGTATTTT,TRBV7-6,TRBJ2-3,many,.
CASTLTAYYGYTF,TGTGCCAGCACTCTGACAGCTTACTATGGCTACACCTTC,TRBV6-2/TRBV6-3,TRBJ1-2,many,.
CASSTREFAYNEQFF,TGTGCCAGTAGTACCAGGGAGTTCGCCTACAATGAGCAGTTCTTC,TRBV19,TRBJ2-1,few,.
CASSEQGTKNIQYF,TGTGCCAGCAGCGAACAGGGGACCAAAAACATTCAGTACTTC,TRBV12-3/TRBV12-4,TRBJ2-4,many,TRBD1
CATRTDIDSNQPQHF,TGTGCCACCAGGACAGACATAGATAGCAATCAGCCCCAGCATTTT,TRBV15,TRBJ1-5,.,.
CASSPQREQYF,TGTGCCAGCAGCCCCCAGCGGGAGCAGTACTTC,TRBV7-2,TRBJ2-7,.,.
CSAREVGTEAFF,TGCAGTGCTAGAGAGGTGGGCACTGAAGCTTTCTTT,TRBV20-1,TRBJ1-1,few,.
CASSPTHRFGQINSPLHF,TGTGCCAGCAGCCCCACCCACCGATTCGGACAGATTAACTCACCCCTCCACTTT,TRBV7-9,TRBJ1-6,many,.
CSARTSANTDTQYF,TGCAGTGCTAGGACTAGCGCGAACACAGATACGCAGTATTTT,TRBV20-1,TRBJ2-3,many,TRBD2
CASSLVRGQPQHF,TGTGCCAGCAGTTTAGTTAGGGGACAGCCCCAGCATTTT,TRBV12-3/TRBV12-4,TRBJ1-5,many,.
CASSQNTGDTEAFF,TGTGCCAGCAGCCAAAACACAGGAGACACTGAAGCTTTCTTT,TRBV6-5,TRBJ1-1,many,.
CASSPSGIRLLF,TGTGCCAGCAGCCCGTCAGGTATCCGTCTCCTTTTC,TRBV3-1,TRBJ2-7,many,.
CSVEERDRGREVWQYF,TGCAGCGTTGAAGAGCGGGACAGGGGGCGAGAGGTATGGCAGTATTTT,TRBV29-1,TRBJ2-3,many,TRBD1
CASSLDFFSEQFF,TGTGCCAGCAGTTTAGACTTTTTTAGCGAGCAGTTCTTC,TRBV12-3/TRBV12-4,TRBJ2-1,few,.
CASSPPDGSSYEQYF,TGTGCCAGCAGTCCGCCGGACGGGAGCTCCTACGAGCAGTACTTC,TRBV12-3/TRBV12-4,TRBJ2-7,many,.
CASTLPNSPLHF,TGTGCCAGCACCCTTCCCAACTCACCCCTCCACTTT,TRBV12-3/TRBV12-4,TRBJ1-6,few,.
CASSSEGVLGNSPLHF,TGTGCCAGCAGTTCTGAAGGGGTTTTAGGTAATTCACCCCTCCACTTT,TRBV28,TRBJ1-6,many,.
CASSSRLAGVYEQYF,TGTGCCAGCAGCTCCCGACTAGCGGGAGTCTACGAGCAGTACTTC,TRBV7-2,TRBJ2-7,many,TRBD2
CASRAQGGVTGELFF,TGTGCCAGCAGGGCTCAAGGGGGCGTCACCGGGGAGCTGTTTTTT,TRBV11-1,TRBJ2-2,many,TRBD1
CASSVGTLSGYGYTF,TGTGCCAGCAGCGTAGGGACTTTGTCAGGCTATGGCTACACCTTC,TRBV9,TRBJ1-2,.,.
CASSRDSLTEAFF,TGTGCCAGCAGTCGGGACAGTCTCACTGAAGCTTTCTTT,TRBV27,TRBJ1-1,many,TRBD1
CSVGQGQNSEAFF,TGCAGTGTTGGCCAGGGCCAAAACTCTGAAGCTTTCTTT,TRBV20-1,TRBJ1-1,many,.
CASSFNRRNIQYF,TGTGCCAGCAGTTTTAACAGGAGAAACATTCAGTACTTC,TRBV12-3/TRBV12-4,TRBJ2-4,few,.
CSVAPSGKGFTDTQYF,TGCAGCGTCGCCCCTAGCGGAAAAGGGTTTACAGATACGCAGTATTTT,TRBV29-1,TRBJ2-3,many,TRBD2
CASNEIGTPNEKLFF,TGCGCCAGCAACGAGATCGGGACACCTAATGAAAAACTGTTTTTT,TRBV5-1,TRBJ1-4,.,.
CATSDGTSGGVYEQFF,TGTGCCACCAGTGATGGTACTAGCGGGGGGGTATATGAGCAGTTCTTC,TRBV24-1,TRBJ2-1,many,TRBD2
CTSSQDTLNTEAFF,TGCACCAGCAGCCAAGATACTTTGAACACTGAAGCTTTCTTT,TRBV1,TRBJ1-1,many,.